This T cell receptor (beta chain) emerged from a study of T cell changes during pregnancy in multiple sclerosis. The method was immunoSEQ multiplex PCR; TCRdb's version includes in-frame clones alone and lacks a portion of them. Of approximately 43,000 clones in the sample, 84% were seen once. There are 16 residues in the CDR3. The V end lost 4 bases, the J end lost 3 bases, and 19 bases lay between the germline ends. Germline CDR1 reads SGHRS; CDR2 reads YFSETQ. The sequencing here drew on CD4+ T cells from peripheral blood mononuclear cells, taken before pregnancy. This sequence joins TRBV5-1 and TRBJ2-5; D unclear. The receptor was derived from a female donor with multiple sclerosis, enrolled in a pregnancy study. CDR3 in amino acids: CASSRFLFGAKETQYF. The CDR3 region has the DNA TGCGCCAGCAGCCGATTTTTGTTTGGAGCTAAAGAGACCCAGTACTTC.